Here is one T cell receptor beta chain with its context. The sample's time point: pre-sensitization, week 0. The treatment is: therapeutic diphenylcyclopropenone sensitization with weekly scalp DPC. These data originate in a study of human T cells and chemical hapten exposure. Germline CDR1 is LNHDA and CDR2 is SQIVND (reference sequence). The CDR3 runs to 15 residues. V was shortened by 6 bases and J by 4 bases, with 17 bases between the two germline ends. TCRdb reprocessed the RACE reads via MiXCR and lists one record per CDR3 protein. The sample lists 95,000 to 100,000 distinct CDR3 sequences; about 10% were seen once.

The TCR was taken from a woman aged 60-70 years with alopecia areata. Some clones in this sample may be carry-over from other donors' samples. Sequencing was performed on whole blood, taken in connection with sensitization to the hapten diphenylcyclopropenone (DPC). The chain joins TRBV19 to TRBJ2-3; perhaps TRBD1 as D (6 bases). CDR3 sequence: CASSQGTGLPDTQYF. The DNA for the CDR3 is TGTGCCAGTAGCCAGGGAACAGGGCTGCCAGATACGCAGTATTTT.